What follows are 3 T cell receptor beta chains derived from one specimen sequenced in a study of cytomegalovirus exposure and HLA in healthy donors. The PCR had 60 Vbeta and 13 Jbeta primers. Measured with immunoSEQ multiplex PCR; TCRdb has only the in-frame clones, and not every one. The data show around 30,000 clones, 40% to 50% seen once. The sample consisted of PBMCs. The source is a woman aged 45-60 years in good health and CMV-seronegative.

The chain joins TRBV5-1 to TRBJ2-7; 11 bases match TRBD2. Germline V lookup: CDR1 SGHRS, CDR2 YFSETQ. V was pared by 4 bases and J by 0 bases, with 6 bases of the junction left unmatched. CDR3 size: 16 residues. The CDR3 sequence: CASSPRLAGRSYEQYF. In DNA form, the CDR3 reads TGCGCCAGCAGCCCGCGACTAGCGGGACGCTCCTACGAGCAGTACTTC.

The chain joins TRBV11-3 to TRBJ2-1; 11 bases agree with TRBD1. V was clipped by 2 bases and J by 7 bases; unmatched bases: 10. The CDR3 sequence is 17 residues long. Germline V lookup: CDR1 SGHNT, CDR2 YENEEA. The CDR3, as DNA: TGTGCCAGCAGCTTACCCCGGGGAGGACAGGGGGCGAATGAGCAGTTCTTC. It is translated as CASSLPRGGQGANEQFF.

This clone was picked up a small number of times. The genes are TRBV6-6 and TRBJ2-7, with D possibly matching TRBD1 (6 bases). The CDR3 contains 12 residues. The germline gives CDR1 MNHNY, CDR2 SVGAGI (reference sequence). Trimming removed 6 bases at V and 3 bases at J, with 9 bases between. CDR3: CASSQDSYEQYF. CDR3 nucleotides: TGTGCCAGCAGCCAGGACAGCTACGAGCAGTACTTC.